Reported below is one T cell receptor beta chain. The CDR3 has 13 residues. This record comes from a study of CD4 and CD8 cells across lung adenocarcinoma regions. TCRdb reanalysed the PCR reads using MiXCR and keeps one entry per CDR3 protein. The sample contains about 19,000 distinct CDR3 sequences, about 50% of which appear only once. The J gene is TRBJ2-1, the V gene TRBV12-3 or TRBV12-4, with D tentatively TRBD2 (5 bases). The assigned J gene may be wrong: the sequence end matches TRBJ2-5 better. Sequences were obtained from CD8+ T cells from the margin of a lung tumor. This clonotype was sampled from a male donor with lung adenocarcinoma. The CD4 and CD8 labels of this study may be unreliable. The CDR3 nucleotides read TGTGCCAGCAGTTTAGCGGGAGTGGAGACCCAGTACTTC. Its protein is CASSLAGVETQYF.